Following are 25 T cell receptor beta chains from one sample sequenced in a study of cytomegalovirus exposure and HLA in healthy donors. TCRdb keeps only in-frame clones here, not all; method: immunoSEQ multiplex PCR. The sample contains about 110,000 clones, more than 70% of which appear only once. The sample taken for sequencing was PBMCs. These receptors came from a woman aged 18 to 35 in good health and CMV-seronegative.

V is TRBV7-8 and J is TRBJ2-7, with 9 bases aligning to TRBD1. CDR3 length equals 18 residues. Germline lookup yields CDR1 SGHVS and CDR2 FQNEAQ. J lost 2 bases, V lost 5 bases, and 16 bases had no gene match. The CDR3 here is CASSDPGQGTRGTYEQYF. CDR3 nucleotides: TGTGCCAGCAGCGATCCGGGACAGGGCACGAGGGGAACCTACGAGCAGTACTTC.

The chain employs TRBV28 and TRBJ1-3; the match to TRBD1 covers 8 bases. With 5 bases clipped from V and 1 base from J, the junction kept 4 bases outside the gene matches. Germline CDR1 reads MDHEN; CDR2 reads SYDVKM. The CDR3 runs to 15 residues. The CDR3 region is CASSRTGGSGNTIYF. Here the CDR3 DNA reads TGTGCCAGCAGTCGAACAGGGGGGTCTGGAAACACCATATATTTT.

The CDR3 protein is CASSSGTLMLDEQFF. CDR3 nucleotides: TGTGCCAGCAGCTCCGGGACACTGATGTTGGATGAGCAGTTCTTC. The chain recombines TRBV7-2 with TRBJ2-1; D perhaps matches TRBD1 (6 bases). This CDR3 has 15 residues. Germline V gene sequence: CDR1 SGHTA, CDR2 FQGNSA. Trimming cost V 4 bases and J 8 bases, with 18 bases left between them.

This clone was seen once. The chain employs TRBV6-5 and TRBJ2-3; 8 bases fit TRBD2. J was trimmed by 0 bases and V by 8 bases; bases with no gene match: 4. The CDR3 spans 14 residues. Germline CDR1 and CDR2: MNHEY and SVGAGI. The CDR3 region is CASGASGSTDTQYF. For the CDR3, the DNA is TGTGCCAGCGGAGCTAGCGGGAGCACAGATACGCAGTATTTT.

This clone was seen a few times. The CDR3 nucleotides read TGTGCCAGCAGCTTAGCGTACACTAGCGGGAGGGCCGCCGGTCGATACGAGCAGTACTTC. Translated, it gives CASSLAYTSGRAAGRYEQYF. The chain carries TRBV7-2 and TRBJ2-7; 13 nucleotides align to TRBD2. Germline V lookup: CDR1 SGHTA, CDR2 FQGNSA. The V gene end was trimmed by 0 bases and the J gene end by 4 bases; junction bases not matched to a gene: 15. The CDR3 extends over 20 amino acids.

This clone was seen once. The chain employs TRBV5-6 and TRBJ2-7; 10 bases match TRBD1. Per the germline V gene, CDR1 is SGHDT and CDR2 is YYEEEE. With V trimmed by 4 bases and J by 5 bases, 9 bases remained unmatched. CDR3 size: 15 residues. Here the CDR3 reads CASSGTGTGVNEQYF. The CDR3 nucleotides are TGTGCCAGCAGCGGAACCGGGACAGGGGTTAACGAGCAGTACTTC. Full variable domain (missing parts from reference TRBV5-6 and TRBJ2-7): DAGVTQSPTHLIKTRGQQVTLRCSPKSGHDTVSWYQQALGQGPQFIFQYYEEEERQRGNFPDRFSGHQFPNYSSELNVNALLLGDSALYLCASSGTGTGVNEQYFGPGTRLTVT.

The chain has TRBV7-2 and TRBJ2-4; 7 bases align to TRBD2. J lost 7 bases, V lost 5 bases, and 8 bases had no gene match. This CDR3 is built from 14 residues. Germline V gene data show CDR1 as SGHTA and CDR2 as FQGNSA. CDR3 nucleotides: TGTGCCAGCAGCCAAGGACTAGTGGGGAACATTCAGTACTTC. Translation gives CASSQGLVGNIQYF.

The CDR3 bases are TGTGCCAGCAGTTTAGCCAGGGGAGACAATGAGCAGTTCTTC. Its protein is CASSLARGDNEQFF. The rearrangement uses TRBV27 and TRBJ2-1; D is possibly TRBD1 (6 bases). The germline V and J ends were trimmed by 2 bases and 5 bases, with 10 bases remaining between them. Germline CDR1 reads MNHEY; CDR2 reads SMNVEV (reference sequence). This CDR3 comprises 14 residues.

This clone has a handful of counts. CDR3 sequence: CASSDRGRAYYGYTF. Written as DNA, the CDR3 is TGTGCCAGCAGTGACAGGGGACGTGCCTACTATGGCTACACCTTC. The chain recombines TRBV25-1 with TRBJ1-2; a possible D gene is TRBD1 (6 bases). The germline V gene encodes CDR1 MGHDK and CDR2 SYGVNS. Between the trimmed V and J ends, which lost 3 bases and 3 bases, there was a span of 14 bases. The CDR3 is 15 residues long.

The gene calls are TRBV4-3 and TRBJ2-3; the match to TRBD2 covers 8 bases. The V gene end was trimmed by 3 bases and the J gene end by 3 bases; junction bases not matched to a gene: 14. Germline CDR1 and CDR2: LGHNA and YSLEER. The CDR3 length is 18 residues. CDR3 in DNA: TGCGCCAGCAGCCAGACGGGGGCTAGCGGGTCGGGAACAGATACGCAGTATTTT. It encodes CASSQTGASGSGTDTQYF.

The chain recombines TRBV14 with TRBJ2-5; the match to TRBD2 covers 7 bases. Germline-derived CDR1 and CDR2 are SGHDN and FVKESK. The CDR3 runs to 15 residues. With V trimmed by 1 base and J by 4 bases, 6 bases remained unmatched. The CDR3 DNA is TGTGCCAGCAGCCAAGGGGTGCGGGGGAGAGAGACCCAGTACTTC. Translated, it gives CASSQGVRGRETQYF.

The chain couples TRBV6-1 to TRBJ1-5, with D maybe TRBD1 (5 bases). V gave up 7 bases and J gave up 5 bases, with 15 bases separating them. The length of the CDR3 is 14 residues. Germline V gene data show CDR1 as MNHNS and CDR2 as SASEGT. CDR3 sequence (DNA): TGTGCCAGCAATGAGGGACGGGGGGATCAGCCCCAGCATTTT. Translating it yields CASNEGRGDQPQHF.

This clone was seen just once. This chain links TRBV5-1 with TRBJ1-1, with a weak D call TRBD1 (6 bases). Trimming shortened V by 2 bases and J by 4 bases, and 15 bases separated the two germline ends. The CDR3 length is 15 residues. Germline CDR1 is SGHRS and CDR2 is YFSETQ. This CDR3 is CASSFGQNRGTEAFF. CDR3 sequence (DNA): TGCGCCAGCAGCTTTGGACAGAATCGGGGCACTGAAGCTTTCTTT.

V and J are TRBV5-1 and TRBJ2-7, with D perhaps TRBD1 (6 bases). This CDR3 contains 14 residues. Between the trimmed V and J ends, which lost 0 bases and 7 bases, there was a span of 14 bases. Germline values: CDR1 SGHRS, CDR2 YFSETQ. CDR3 sequence (DNA): TGCGCCAGCAGCTTGGGTGGGACACAGTGGGAGCAGTACTTC. The encoded protein is CASSLGGTQWEQYF.

The rearrangement joins TRBV4-1 to TRBJ2-3; 8 positions agree with TRBD2. The CDR3 contains 18 residues. J was trimmed by 4 bases and V by 1 base; bases with no gene match: 13. Germline V gives CDR1 MGHRA, CDR2 YSYEKL. The CDR3 DNA is TGCGCCAGCAGCCAAGGCTTCGCGGGGGGCCGCCCCGCAGATACGCAGTATTTT. Translated, it gives CASSQGFAGGRPADTQYF.

The chain recombines TRBV7-9 with TRBJ1-1; no definite D call. The CDR3 sequence is 13 residues long. Trimming removed 4 bases at V and 2 bases at J, with 8 bases between. CDR1 and CDR2 from the germline V gene are SEHNR and FQNEAQ (reference sequence). CDR3: CASSSNSNTEAFF. The CDR3 bases are TGTGCCAGCAGCTCCAACTCTAACACTGAAGCTTTCTTT.

The chain joins TRBV30 to TRBJ1-2; 9 positions match TRBD1. Germline V gene data show CDR1 as GTSNPN and CDR2 as SVGIG (reference sequence). The CDR3 is 17 amino acids. The trim removed 2 bases at V and 0 bases at J, leaving 10 bases unmatched. CDR3 residues: CAWSRKSRDRANYGYTF. Written as DNA, the CDR3 is TGTGCCTGGAGTCGGAAATCCCGGGACAGGGCTAACTATGGCTACACCTTC. The whole variable domain, filled in from reference TRBV30 and TRBJ1-2, reads SQTIHQWPATLVQPVGSPLSLECTVEGTSNPNLYWYRQAAGRGLQLLFYSVGIGQISSEVPQNLSASRPQDRQFILSSKKLLLSDSGFYLCAWSRKSRDRANYGYTFGSGTRLTVV.

This sequence joins TRBV4-2 and TRBJ2-7; D may be TRBD2 (6 bases). Deletions cut 1 base from V and 0 bases from J, with 7 bases between. Germline-derived CDR1 and CDR2 are LGHNA and YNFKEQ. This CDR3 contains 14 residues. The CDR3 coding sequence is TGTGCCAGCAGCCAAGGCGGGACCTCCTACGAGCAGTACTTC. It translates to CASSQGGTSYEQYF.

The rearrangement links TRBV7-2 to TRBJ2-7; D is perhaps TRBD1 (5 bases). Looked up from germline, CDR1 is SGHTA and CDR2 is FQGNSA. The CDR3 extends over 13 amino acids. Deletions cut 3 bases from V and 3 bases from J, with 9 bases between. CDR3 loop: CASSFVRDYEQYF. The CDR3 DNA reads as TGTGCCAGCAGCTTCGTCAGGGACTACGAGCAGTACTTC.

The CDR3 region is CAWSSSGRQTQYF. In DNA, the CDR3 is TGTGCCTGGAGTTCTAGCGGGAGGCAGACCCAGTACTTC. This rearrangement joins TRBV30 to TRBJ2-5; TRBD2 aligns across 11 bases. Germline loops: CDR1 GTSNPN, CDR2 SVGIG (reference sequence). CDR3 size: 13 residues. Unmatched junction bases numbered 2, after V lost 2 bases and J lost 6 bases.

This clone has a handful of counts. The chain combines TRBV9 with TRBJ2-2; possible D gene TRBD2, 6 bases. This CDR3 is 16 amino acids long. V was cut by 0 bases and J by 1 base, with 10 bases left in between. Germline assignment: CDR1 SGDLS and CDR2 YYNGEE. CDR3 residues: CASSVEPGVNTGELFF. CDR3 bases: TGTGCCAGCAGCGTAGAACCGGGAGTGAACACCGGGGAGCTGTTTTTT.

This clone was detected only a few times. Compared with germline, one end of the junction differs, possibly owing to a read error. The chain has TRBV7-9 and TRBJ1-6; D remains unclear. The CDR3 has 13 residues. Germline loops: CDR1 SEHNR, CDR2 FQNEAQ (reference sequence). As DNA, the CDR3 is TGTGCCAGCACCTTAGGGCAGAATTCACCCCTCCACTTT. Its translation: CASTLGQNSPLHF. The full variable domain, completed using reference TRBV7-9 and TRBJ1-6, is DTGVSQNPRHKITKRGQNVTFRCDPISEHNRLYWYRQTLGQGPEFLTYFQNEAQLEKSRLLSDRFSAERPKGSFSTLEIQRTEQGDSAMYLCASTLGQNSPLHFGNGTRLTVT.

This chain connects TRBV19 to TRBJ2-7; 10 bases map to TRBD1. In germline, CDR1 is LNHDA, CDR2 SQIVND (reference sequence). The CDR3 covers 14 residues. Germline trimming cut 3 bases from V and 2 bases from J; bases unmatched to any gene: 1. CDR3 amino acids: CASSMGTGAYEQYF. CDR3 in DNA: TGTGCCAGTAGTATGGGGACAGGGGCCTACGAGCAGTACTTC.

The genes are TRBV29-1 and TRBJ2-3, with 7 positions matching TRBD2. The CDR3 loop spans 15 amino acids. The V gene's germline CDR1 is SQVTM and CDR2 ANQGSEA. The junction had 11 bases not matched to a gene; V was cut back by 6 bases and J by 2 bases. CDR3 region: CSVISGRANTDTQYF. CDR3 nucleotide sequence: TGCAGCGTGATTAGCGGGCGGGCCAACACAGATACGCAGTATTTT.

V is TRBV19 and J is TRBJ1-6; no firm D call. The germline gives CDR1 LNHDA, CDR2 SQIVND (reference sequence). The CDR3 has 15 residues. Trimming stripped 3 bases from V and 1 base from J, with 7 bases between. Here the CDR3 reads CASSMEGSYNSPLHF. The CDR3 bases are TGTGCCAGTAGTATGGAGGGTTCCTATAATTCACCCCTCCACTTT.